A selection of T cell receptor beta chains follows, all from one sample in a study of T cell changes during pregnancy in multiple sclerosis. The protocol was immunoSEQ multiplex PCR, while the TCRdb copy is restricted to in-frame clones and leaves out a portion. The table includes about 69,000 clones, 85% to 95% detected once. This specimen consisted of peripheral blood, obtained in the third trimester of pregnancy. Receptors originate from a female donor in good health, enrolled as a control in a pregnancy study. CDR3s include the opening cysteine and the closing phenylalanine or tryptophan. D genes are given only for firm matches. Clone size is not always given. Where it is, it says once, few, many or a class for expanded clones.

size	V	J	D	DNA	CDR3
.	TRBV5-1	TRBJ2-3	TRBD2	TGCGCCAGCAGCCAGCTAGCGGGAGGTAGGGCAGATACGCAGTATTTT	CASSQLAGGRADTQYF
.	TRBV5-8	TRBJ2-6	.	TGTGCCAGCAGCTTGAGGTCTGGGGGCACAGGGGCCAACGTCCTGACTTTC	CASSLRSGGTGANVLTF
.	TRBV5-6	TRBJ1-1	.	TGTGCCAGCAGCCACGAGGCCGTATACACTGAAGCTTTCTTT	CASSHEAVYTEAFF
.	TRBV29-1	TRBJ2-5	.	TGCAGCGTTGAAGATGGGACTTTGGACCTAGGGACCCAGTACTTC	CSVEDGTLDLGTQYF
.	TRBV4-2	TRBJ2-1	TRBD2	TGTGCCAGCAGCCAAGAGGAAAATAGCGGGGCCTACAATGAGCAGTTCTTC	CASSQEENSGAYNEQFF
.	TRBV6-4	TRBJ2-3	TRBD2	TGTGCCAGTTCTGAGCGGGGGACCACAGATACGCAGTATTTT	CASSERGTTDTQYF
.	TRBV10-3	TRBJ1-4	TRBD1	TGTGCCATCAGTGATGACAGGGTTCAGGGTGAAAAACTGTTTTTT	CAISDDRVQGEKLFF
few	TRBV7-3	TRBJ2-1	TRBD1	TGTGCCAGCAGCTTGGTGACAGGGTGGGATGAGCAGTTCTTC	CASSLVTGWDEQFF
.	TRBV25-1	TRBJ2-2	.	TGTGCCAGCAGTGACGTAGCGGTGGGTACCGGGGAGCTGTTTTTT	CASSDVAVGTGELFF
.	TRBV27	TRBJ2-7	TRBD2	TGTGCCAGCAGTTGGCGGGAGGGGGCCTACGAGCAGTACTTC	CASSWREGAYEQYF
few	TRBV9	TRBJ1-5	.	TGTGCCAGCAGCGTAGGATCAGGGTCCCATCAGCCCCAGCATTTT	CASSVGSGSHQPQHF
few	TRBV18	TRBJ1-2	.	TGTGCCAGCTCACCCACCACTATCTATGGCTACACCTTC	CASSPTTIYGYTF
.	TRBV9	TRBJ2-1	TRBD2	TGTGCCAGCAGCTCGCGGACTAGCGAAGTGCGCAATGAGCAGTTCTTC	CASSSRTSEVRNEQFF
.	TRBV5-5	TRBJ2-7	TRBD1	TGTGCCAGCAGCGCGGGACAGGGCTACGAGCAGTACTTC	CASSAGQGYEQYF
.	TRBV5-8	TRBJ2-3	TRBD2	TGTGCCAGCAGCATGCCCATGACTAGCGGAGGCACAGATACGCAGTATTTT	CASSMPMTSGGTDTQYF
.	TRBV7-2	TRBJ2-1	TRBD2	TGTGCCAGCAGCTTGGTGCTAGCGGAGAATGAGCAGTTCTTC	CASSLVLAENEQFF
.	TRBV19	TRBJ1-6	.	TGTGCCAGTAGTATTGAAGGGGTAGGATCACCCCTCCACTTT	CASSIEGVGSPLHF
.	TRBV5-6	TRBJ2-1	.	TGTGCCAGCAGCTTGGTACCGCTCACTCCTAGGAGCTCCTACAATGAGCAGTTCTTC	CASSLVPLTPRSSYNEQFF
.	TRBV7-9	TRBJ1-3	.	TGTGCCAGCAGCTTCCAGTACTCTGGAAACACCATATATTTT	CASSFQYSGNTIYF
.	TRBV5-3	TRBJ1-3	.	TGTGCCAGAAGCTTGGTATTGGGGCCTGGAAACACCATATATTTT	CARSLVLGPGNTIYF
.	TRBV7-2	TRBJ2-3	.	TGTGCCAGCAGCTTATCCGGGAGAGGAACAGATACGCAGTATTTT	CASSLSGRGTDTQYF
.	TRBV29-1	TRBJ2-5	.	TGCAGCGTTGAACGGGGAGAGACCCAGTACTTC	CSVERGETQYF
.	TRBV10-2	TRBJ1-2	.	TGCGCCAGCAGTGAGCGACAGCAACCTAACTATGGCTACACCTTC	CASSERQQPNYGYTF
.	TRBV5-6	TRBJ2-1	TRBD2	TGTGCCAGCAGGGAGAGTTTAAGCGGGGGGAACAATGAGCAGTTCTTC	CASRESLSGGNNEQFF
.	TRBV28	TRBJ1-2	TRBD1	TGTGCCAGCAGGGACTCCGGGACAGGGAATGGCGGCTACACCTTC	CASRDSGTGNGGYTF
.	TRBV7-9	TRBJ2-2	.	TGTGCCAGCAGCTTAGAGAGCGGAGGACGGGCGAACACCGGGGAGCTGTTTTTT	CASSLESGGRANTGELFF
.	TRBV18	TRBJ1-1	.	TGTGCCAGCTCACCACAAGGGGGGGCCAGCAGATCTGGGGCTGAAGCTTTCTTT	CASSPQGGASRSGAEAFF
.	TRBV11-2	TRBJ2-5	.	TGTGCCAGCAGCTACGGACAGAGCGAGACCCAGTACTTC	CASSYGQSETQYF
.	TRBV30	TRBJ2-1	TRBD2	TGTGCCTGGAGTGTTAGATGGACTAGCGGAGTTAATGAGCAGTTCTTC	CAWSVRWTSGVNEQFF
.	TRBV2	TRBJ2-7	.	TGTGCCAGCAGTGAAGCGGGCAGTAGCTCCTACGAGCAGTACTTC	CASSEAGSSSYEQYF
.	TRBV5-4	TRBJ1-1	.	TGTGCCAGCTCGGACAGGAACACTGAAGCTTTCTTT	CASSDRNTEAFF
.	TRBV7-6	TRBJ2-1	TRBD2	TGTGCCAGCTCTGGTGGAGCGGGACCCTACAATGAGCAGTTCTTC	CASSGGAGPYNEQFF
.	TRBV2	TRBJ1-3	TRBD1	TGTGCCAGCAGTGCCGGGACAGGGACCTCTGGAAACACCATATATTTT	CASSAGTGTSGNTIYF
few	TRBV11-2	TRBJ1-6	.	TGTGCCAGCAGCTTAGGGCCTTCTAATTCACCCCTCCACTTT	CASSLGPSNSPLHF
.	TRBV9	TRBJ2-3	TRBD2	TGTGCCAGCAGCGTAGGACTAGCGGGAGGGGTCACAGATACGCAGTATTTT	CASSVGLAGGVTDTQYF
.	TRBV18	TRBJ2-4	.	TGTGCCAGCTCACCTGACTACTCGGCCAAAAACATTCAGTACTTC	CASSPDYSAKNIQYF
.	TRBV5-1	TRBJ1-3	.	TGCGCCAGCAGCTTAACGGGGAAGACGTCTGGAAACACCATATATTTT	CASSLTGKTSGNTIYF
.	TRBV27	TRBJ1-6	TRBD1	TGTGCCAGCAGTTTAGACCAGGGGGGCACCTATAATTCACCCCTCCACTTT	CASSLDQGGTYNSPLHF
.	TRBV4-3	TRBJ2-7	TRBD2	TGCGCCAGCAGCCAAGATATGGGACTAGCGGGGTCAACCTACGAGCAGTACTTC	CASSQDMGLAGSTYEQYF
.	TRBV27	TRBJ2-3	.	TGTGCCAGCAACCAGGGAGGGGGAGGGCCGGGGCAGTATTTT	CASNQGGGGPGQYF
.	TRBV5-4	TRBJ1-5	.	TGTGCCAGCAGCTTGGATGCAGGGAATCAGCCCCAGCATTTT	CASSLDAGNQPQHF
.	TRBV5-1	TRBJ2-7	.	TGCGCCAGCAGCTTTCGGACAGCCTACGAGCAGTACTTC	CASSFRTAYEQYF
once	TRBV18	TRBJ2-3	.	TGTGCCAGCTCAACTACTAGCACAGATACGCAGTATTTT	CASSTTSTDTQYF
once	TRBV7-7	TRBJ2-5	.	TGTGCTAGCAGCCAGGACAGCGCGGAGACCCAGTACTTC	CASSQDSAETQYF
.	TRBV6-6	TRBJ1-5	.	TGTGCCAGCAGCCGGACTGGGGGCGCAGGACAGCCCCAGCATTTT	CASSRTGGAGQPQHF
.	TRBV7-3	TRBJ2-1	TRBD2	TGTGCCAGCAGGCCAACTAGCGGGAGAATCGATGAGCAGTTCTTC	CASRPTSGRIDEQFF
.	TRBV9	TRBJ2-1	TRBD2	TGTGCCAGCAGCCCCCGACTAGCGGGAGAGAGTGAGCAGTTCTTC	CASSPRLAGESEQFF
.	TRBV25-1	TRBJ2-7	TRBD2	TGTGCCAGCAGTGGGGGTTTGTTGCGGGAGCCCTACGAGCAGTACTTC	CASSGGLLREPYEQYF
.	TRBV4-2	TRBJ2-4	TRBD2	TGTGCCAGCAGCCAAGAACCTAGCGGGGGGTTCATGGCCAAAAACATTCAGTACTTC	CASSQEPSGGFMAKNIQYF
.	TRBV7-8	TRBJ2-2	TRBD1	TGTGCCAGCAGCCCCGGGGACAGGTCCACCGGGGAGCTGTTTTTT	CASSPGDRSTGELFF
.	TRBV7-9	TRBJ2-1	TRBD2	TGTGCCAGCACCCGTTGGCTAGGCGCGGGAGCCTACAATGAGCAGTTCTTC	CASTRWLGAGAYNEQFF